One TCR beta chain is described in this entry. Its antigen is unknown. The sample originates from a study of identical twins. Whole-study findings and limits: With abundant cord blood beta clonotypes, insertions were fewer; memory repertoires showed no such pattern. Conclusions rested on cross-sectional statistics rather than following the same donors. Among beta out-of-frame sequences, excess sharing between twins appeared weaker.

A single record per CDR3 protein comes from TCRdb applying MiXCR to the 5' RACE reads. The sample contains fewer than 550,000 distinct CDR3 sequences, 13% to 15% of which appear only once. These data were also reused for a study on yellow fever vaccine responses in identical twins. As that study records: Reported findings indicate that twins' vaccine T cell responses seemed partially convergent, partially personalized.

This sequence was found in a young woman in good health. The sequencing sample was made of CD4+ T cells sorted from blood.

The CDR3 region is CASSEGQGNPQHF. The CDR3 DNA sequence: TGTGCCAGCAGTGAGGGACAGGGGAATCCCCAGCATTTT. This sequence joins TRBV6-1 and TRBJ1-5; 10 nucleotides agree with TRBD1. The CDR3 has 13 residues. The germline V gene has CDR1 MNHNS and CDR2 SASEGT. V lost 3 bases to trimming and J lost 10 bases; unmatched junction nucleotides: 3.